This T cell receptor (beta chain) was captured in a study of blood T cell repertoires in COVID-19. Study overall: Material from acute and convalescent COVID-19 was sourced from the United States, Italy and Spain. Sources were T cells, B-cell-depleted T cells, or PBMCs; the material itself was cDNA or gDNA.

The germline gives CDR1 PRHDT, CDR2 FYEKMQ (reference sequence). This CDR3 has 14 amino acids. Trimming at V came to 8 bases and at J to 2 bases, leaving 7 bases not matched to a gene. Original analysis: It was from reference gene primer amplification that nucleated cell counts were estimated. Libraries were prepared by immunoSEQ multiplex PCR; TCRdb keeps only in-frame clonotypes and omits some of them. V, J and clone size were drawn from that table, and D and trimming were deduced from the DNA. The sample includes 250,000 to 350,000 clones, approximately 88% of them seen just once. Enrollment of patients from Seattle took place during active infection, with longitudinal follow-up.

The V and J genes are TRBV13 and TRBJ2-5, with 8 bases aligning to TRBD2. The sequence was obtained from a human donor with COVID-19, enrolled during active disease. The donor label of this sample is uncertain. Sequenced sample: peripheral blood. The CDR3 region is CASFAGGLQETQYF. CDR3 DNA sequence: TGTGCCAGCTTCGCGGGAGGATTGCAAGAGACCCAGTACTTC.